Below, one T cell receptor (beta chain) is given with its context. Its antigen remains unidentified. Germline V gene lookup returns CDR1 DFQATT and CDR2 SNEGSKA (reference sequence). This CDR3 is built from 14 residues. The V end lost 7 bases, the J end lost 1 base, and 14 bases lay between the germline ends. This entry belongs to a study of identical twins. Overall study results and limits: Twin-shared out-of-frame alpha sequences showed excess low generation probability. Conclusions came from cross-sectional statistical analysis, not from following the same donors. Twins showed weaker excess sharing in their beta out-of-frame sequences.

Each CDR3 protein is one row after TCRdb ran MiXCR on the 5' RACE reads. This sample carries roughly 1.6 million distinct CDR3 sequences, around 33% of them seen once, and the ten largest clones take about 0.27%. Material for sequencing was cord blood. The clonotype comes from a newborn girl in good health. This chain links TRBV20-1 with TRBJ1-5; the D is unclear. Here the CDR3 reads CSGVKTASNQPQHF. In DNA, the CDR3 is TGCAGTGGGGTTAAGACTGCAAGCAATCAGCCCCAGCATTTT.